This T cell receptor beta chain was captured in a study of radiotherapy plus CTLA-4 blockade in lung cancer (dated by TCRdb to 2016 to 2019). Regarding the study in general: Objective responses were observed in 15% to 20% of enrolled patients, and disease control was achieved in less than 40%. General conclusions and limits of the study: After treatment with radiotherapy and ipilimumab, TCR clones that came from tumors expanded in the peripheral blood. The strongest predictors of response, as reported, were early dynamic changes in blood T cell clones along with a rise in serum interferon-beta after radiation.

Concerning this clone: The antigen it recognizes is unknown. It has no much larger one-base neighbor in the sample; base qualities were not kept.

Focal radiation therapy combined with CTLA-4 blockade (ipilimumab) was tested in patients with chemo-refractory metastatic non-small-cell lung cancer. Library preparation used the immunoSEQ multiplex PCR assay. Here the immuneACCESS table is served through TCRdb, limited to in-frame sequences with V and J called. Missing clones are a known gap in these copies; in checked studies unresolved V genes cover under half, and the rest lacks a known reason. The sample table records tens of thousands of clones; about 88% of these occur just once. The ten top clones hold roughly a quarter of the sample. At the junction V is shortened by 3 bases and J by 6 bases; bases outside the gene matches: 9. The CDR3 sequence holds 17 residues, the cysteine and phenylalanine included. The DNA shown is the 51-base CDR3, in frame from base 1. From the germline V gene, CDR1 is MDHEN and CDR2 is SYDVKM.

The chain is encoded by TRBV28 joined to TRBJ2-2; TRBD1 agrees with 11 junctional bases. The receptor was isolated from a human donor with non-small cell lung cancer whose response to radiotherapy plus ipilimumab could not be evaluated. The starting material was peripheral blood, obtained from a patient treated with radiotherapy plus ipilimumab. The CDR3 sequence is CASSFQSGTGGSGELFF. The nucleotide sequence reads TGTGCCAGCAGTTTCCAATCCGGGACAGGGGGATCCGGGGAGCTGTTTTTT. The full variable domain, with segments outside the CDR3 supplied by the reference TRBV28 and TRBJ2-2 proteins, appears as DVKVTQSSRYLVKRTGEKVFLECVQDMDHENMFWYRQDPGLGLRLIYFSYDVKMKEKGDIPEGYSVSREKKERFSLILESASTNQTSMYLCASSFQSGTGGSGELFFGEGSRLTVL.